The clone carrying this T cell receptor beta chain came up many times. Its specificity is unknown. This entry is derived from a study of T cells in Graves' hyperthyroidism and ophthalmopathy. Hyperthyroidism patients were newly diagnosed, had disease duration under 2 months, and were aged 18 to 65 years. Uncontrolled infection, other autoimmune disease, pregnancy or lactation disqualified patients from enrolment. The blood sample predates any ophthalmopathy symptoms, coming from first hyperthyroidism diagnosis. CDR3 length: 12 residues. Germline V gene sequence: CDR1 MNHEY, CDR2 SMNVEV (reference sequence). V was shortened by 5 bases and J by 12 bases, with 11 bases between the two germline ends. Points from the study as a whole: The model foresaw ophthalmopathy a median around 6 months prior to onset.

TCR beta CDR3 regions were amplified from RNA transcripts. The HTBI primer set served for first-round RT-PCR of the TCR CDR3. TCRdb itself ran the multiplex PCR reads through MiXCR, one entry per CDR3 protein. The table shows 250,000 to 300,000 distinct CDR3 sequences, with about an eighth occurring only once. Sample: blood. V is TRBV27 and J is TRBJ1-6; TRBD1 is a possible D gene (5 bases). The source is a woman aged 25 to 39 with Graves' hyperthyroidism that later progressed to Graves' ophthalmopathy. This CDR3 reads CASSPRRGPLHF. The DNA for the CDR3 is TGTGCCAGCAGTCCTCGGAGGGGACCCCTCCACTTT.